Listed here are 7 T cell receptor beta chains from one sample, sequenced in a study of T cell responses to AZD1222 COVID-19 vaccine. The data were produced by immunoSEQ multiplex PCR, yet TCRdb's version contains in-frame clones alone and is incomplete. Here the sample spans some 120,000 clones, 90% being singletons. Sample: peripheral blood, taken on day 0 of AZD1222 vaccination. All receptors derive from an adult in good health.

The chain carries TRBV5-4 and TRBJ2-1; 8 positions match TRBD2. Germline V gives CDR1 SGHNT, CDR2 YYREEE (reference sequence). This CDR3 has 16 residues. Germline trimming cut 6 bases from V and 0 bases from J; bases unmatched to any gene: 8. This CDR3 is CASTTGTSLSYNEQFF. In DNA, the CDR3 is TGTGCCAGCACCACCGGGACTAGTCTCTCCTACAATGAGCAGTTCTTC. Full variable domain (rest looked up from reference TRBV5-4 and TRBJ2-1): ETGVTQSPTHLIKTRGQQVTLRCSSQSGHNTVSWYQQALGQGPQFIFQYYREEENGRGNFPPRFSGLQFPNYSSELNVNALELDDSALYLCASTTGTSLSYNEQFFGPGTRLTVL.

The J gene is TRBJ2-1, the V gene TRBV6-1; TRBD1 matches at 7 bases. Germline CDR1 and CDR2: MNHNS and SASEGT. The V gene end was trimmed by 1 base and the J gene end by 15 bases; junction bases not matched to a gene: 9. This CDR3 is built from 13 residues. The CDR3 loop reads CASSEDYQGVLFF. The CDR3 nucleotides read TGTGCCAGCAGTGAAGACTACCAGGGGGTGCTGTTCTTC.

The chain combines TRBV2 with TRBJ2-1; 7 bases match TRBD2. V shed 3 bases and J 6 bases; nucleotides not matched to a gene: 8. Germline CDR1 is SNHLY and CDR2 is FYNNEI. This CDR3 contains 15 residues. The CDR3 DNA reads TGTGCCAGCAGTGATCAGAATGCGGGGGTCAATGAGCAGTTCTTC. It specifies CASSDQNAGVNEQFF. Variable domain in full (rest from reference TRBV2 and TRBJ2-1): EPEVTQTPSHQVTQMGQEVILRCVPISNHLYFYWYRQILGQKVEFLVSFYNNEISEKSEIFDDQFSVERPDGSNFTLKIRSTKLEDSAMYFCASSDQNAGVNEQFFGPGTRLTVL.

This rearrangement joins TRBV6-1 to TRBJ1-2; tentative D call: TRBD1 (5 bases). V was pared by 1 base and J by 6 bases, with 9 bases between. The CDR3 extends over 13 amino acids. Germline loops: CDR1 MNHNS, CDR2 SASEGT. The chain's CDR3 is CASSEVGGDGYTF. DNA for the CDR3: TGTGCCAGCAGTGAAGTCGGGGGAGATGGCTACACCTTC.

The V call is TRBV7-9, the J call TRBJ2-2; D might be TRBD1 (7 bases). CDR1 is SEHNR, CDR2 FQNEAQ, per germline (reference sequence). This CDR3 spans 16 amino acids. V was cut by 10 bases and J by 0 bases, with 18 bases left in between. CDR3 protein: CATMEGRGTNTGELFF. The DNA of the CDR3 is TGTGCCACCATGGAGGGCAGGGGGACGAACACCGGGGAGCTGTTTTTT.

DNA of the CDR3: TGTGCCAGCAGTTACCCCGGGACAGGAAACTACGAGCAGTACTTC. Protein product: CASSYPGTGNYEQYF. The chain links TRBV6-2 or TRBV6-3 to TRBJ2-7; 8 positions agree with TRBD1. In germline, CDR1 is MNHEY, CDR2 SVGEGT. Trimming cost V 2 bases and J 3 bases; bases outside gene matches: 6. CDR3 size: 15 residues.

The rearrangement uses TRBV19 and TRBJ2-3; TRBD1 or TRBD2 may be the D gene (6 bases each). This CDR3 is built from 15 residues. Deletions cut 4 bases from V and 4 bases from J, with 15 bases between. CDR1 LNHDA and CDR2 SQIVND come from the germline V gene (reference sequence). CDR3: CASSRGGMGADTQYF. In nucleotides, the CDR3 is TGTGCCAGTAGTAGAGGGGGGATGGGGGCAGATACGCAGTATTTT. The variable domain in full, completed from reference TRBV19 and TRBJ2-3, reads DGGITQSPKYLFRKEGQNVTLSCEQNLNHDAMYWYRQDPGQGLRLIYYSQIVNDFQKGDIAEGYSVSREKKESFPLTVTSAQKNPTAFYLCASSRGGMGADTQYFGPGTRLTVL.